The subject of this entry is one TCR beta chain. The data belong to a study of OX40 agonist ivuxolimab in advanced cancers. The overall study: The dose-escalation group included hepatocellular carcinoma, melanoma, renal cell carcinoma and head and neck cancer. Cohort: about 80% men, mean age about 60, aged roughly 23 to 79.

CDR1 is SEHNR, CDR2 FQNEAQ, per germline (reference sequence). The length of the CDR3 is 16 residues. Trimming pared 5 bases from V and 3 bases from J, leaving 18 bases between. Produced via immunoSEQ multiplex PCR; TCRdb's table is partial and in-frame only. The repertoire holds about 110,000 clones, with about nine tenths as singletons. The specimen was CD4+ or CD8+ T cells sorted from blood, collected in a trial of the OX40 agonist ivuxolimab. This clonotype was obtained from an adult with an advanced solid tumor such as melanoma, head and neck, liver or kidney cancer. The rearrangement links TRBV7-9 to TRBJ2-3, with D perhaps TRBD1 or TRBD2 (5 bases each). The CDR3 sequence is CASSGPGTERTDTQYF. In DNA form, the CDR3 reads TGTGCCAGCAGCGGACCCGGGACCGAGAGGACAGATACGCAGTATTTT.